These 20 T cell receptor beta chains came from one sample sequenced in a study of human T cells and chemical hapten exposure (dated by TCRdb to the early 2020s). During library preparation, unique molecular identifiers were attached to individual cDNA molecules so that TCRs could be counted quantitatively and reproducibly. TCRdb trimmed public reads at Q25 via fastp, called clones via MiXCR and kept in-frame beta chains. Duplicate CDR3 protein sequences are folded into a single record with the most common DNA and genes. This sample holds roughly 4,100 distinct CDR3 sequences; about 48% were observed only once. Roughly 3.2% of the sample is held by the ten biggest clonotypes. The sample's treatment or condition label, in plain terms: therapeutic diphenylcyclopropenone sensitization with weekly scalp DPC. The material sequenced was whole blood, taken before DPC sensitization or 2, 6, or about 24 weeks after (not recorded which). These receptor sequences come from an adult with alopecia areata. Some clones in this sample may be carry-over from other donors' samples. This table probably holds off-target reads from a library built for another chain.

V and J are TRBV5-4 and TRBJ2-2; weak D call: TRBD2 (6 bases). The germline V gene has CDR1 SGHNT and CDR2 YYREEE (reference sequence). This CDR3 has 14 residues. V was trimmed by 4 bases and J by 4 bases, leaving 11 bases between them. For the CDR3, the DNA is TGTGCCAGCAGCAATCAACTAGCCACCGGGGAGCTGTTTTTT. The encoded protein is CASSNQLATGELFF.

V and J are TRBV28 and TRBJ2-7, with no clear D. Per the germline V gene, CDR1 is MDHEN and CDR2 is SYDVKM. This CDR3 contains 10 residues. V gave up 6 bases and J gave up 3 bases, with 3 bases separating them. The CDR3 here is CASRGYEQYF. The CDR3 DNA sequence: TGTGCCAGCAGGGGCTACGAGCAGTACTTC.

The chain recombines TRBV29-1 with TRBJ2-7, with 9 positions matching TRBD1. The germline gives CDR1 SQVTM, CDR2 ANQGSEA. The CDR3 is 13 residues long. Losses at the gene ends were 7 bases for V and 7 bases for J; bases not matched to a gene: 11. The CDR3 is CSACSGQGGEQYF. As DNA, the CDR3 is TGCAGCGCTTGTTCGGGACAGGGCGGAGAGCAGTACTTC.

The chain is built from TRBV28 and TRBJ2-7, with TRBD2 matching 10 bases. Germline CDR1 and CDR2: MDHEN and SYDVKM. The CDR3 is 13 residues long. Unmatched junction bases numbered 8, after V lost 4 bases and J lost 11 bases. CDR3: CASSSLAGDSKYF. The CDR3 nucleotides read TGTGCCAGCAGTTCCCTAGCGGGAGATTCAAAGTACTTC.

This clonotype occurred a few times. The chain has TRBV3-1 and TRBJ2-2; 11 nucleotides align to TRBD2. V lost 3 bases, J lost 4 bases, and 10 bases stayed unmatched. Germline V CDR1 and CDR2: LGHDT, YNNKEL (reference sequence). The CDR3 consists of 18 residues. CDR3 sequence: CASSQYTLAGEITGELFF. As DNA, the CDR3 is TGTGCCAGCAGCCAGTACACACTAGCGGGGGAGATCACCGGGGAGCTGTTTTTT.

V usage is TRBV5-1 and J usage is TRBJ2-1; D perhaps matches TRBD1 (6 bases). The ends were cut back, 5 bases at V and 2 bases at J, with 11 bases in the middle. The CDR3 has 14 amino acids. The germline gives CDR1 SGHRS, CDR2 YFSETQ. For the CDR3, the DNA is TGCGCCAGCAGTAGAAGGGGGACCTACAATGAGCAGTTCTTC. It is translated as CASSRRGTYNEQFF.

The chain employs TRBV5-4 and TRBJ2-3, with D perhaps being TRBD1 or TRBD2 (5 bases each). The V and J ends lost 0 bases and 4 bases respectively, with 9 bases between them. The CDR3 runs 14 residues. Germline V gives CDR1 SGHNT, CDR2 YYREEE (reference sequence). CDR3 sequence reads: CASSLVGTPDTQYF. DNA of the CDR3: TGTGCCAGCAGCTTGGTGGGGACCCCAGATACGCAGTATTTT. Combining the CDR3 with reference TRBV5-4 and TRBJ2-3 gives the whole variable domain ETGVTQSPTHLIKTRGQQVTLRCSSQSGHNTVSWYQQALGQGPQFIFQYYREEENGRGNFPPRFSGLQFPNYSSELNVNALELDDSALYLCASSLVGTPDTQYFGPGTRLTVL.

The chain links TRBV3-1 to TRBJ2-1; D is possibly TRBD1 (6 bases). CDR1 LGHDT and CDR2 YNNKEL come from the germline V gene (reference sequence). Trimming pared 4 bases from V and 1 base from J, leaving 8 bases between. This CDR3 comprises 14 residues. The CDR3 is CASSPQGSYNEQFF. The DNA of the CDR3 is TGTGCCAGCAGCCCCCAGGGGTCCTACAATGAGCAGTTCTTC.

The rearrangement uses TRBV6-5 and TRBJ2-5; 9 bases are shared with TRBD2. The CDR3 sequence is 15 residues long. CDR1 and CDR2 (germline): MNHEY, SVGAGI. V lost 5 bases to trimming and J lost 1 base; unmatched junction nucleotides: 5. As DNA, the CDR3 is TGTGCCAGCAGTCCAACGACTAGCGGCCAAGAGACCCAGTACTTC. Amino acids: CASSPTTSGQETQYF.

The CDR3 sequence: CASSEKSASTDTQYF. CDR3 nucleotides: TGTGCCAGCAGTGAGAAAAGCGCTAGCACAGATACGCAGTATTTT. This chain connects TRBV6-1 to TRBJ2-3; unclear D gene. Between the trimmed V and J ends, which lost 3 bases and 0 bases, there was a span of 10 bases. Germline loops: CDR1 MNHNS, CDR2 SASEGT. The CDR3 has 15 amino acids.

The V gene is TRBV29-1, the J gene TRBJ2-1, with D uncertain. The CDR3 is made up of 11 amino acids. Germline CDR1 SQVTM, CDR2 ANQGSEA. The V gene lost 8 bases and the J gene lost 4 bases, with 9 bases spanning the gap. CDR3 region: CSPRTYNEQFF. In nucleotides, the CDR3 is TGCAGCCCCCGGACGTACAATGAGCAGTTCTTC.

This clonotype has only a few counts. The CDR3 region is CASSYEGPANEQFF. Written as DNA, the CDR3 is TGTGCCAGCAGTTACGAAGGGCCAGCCAATGAGCAGTTCTTC. The V call is TRBV6-2 or TRBV6-3, the J call TRBJ2-1; D ambiguous. CDR3 length: 14 residues. V was cut by 2 bases and J by 6 bases, with 11 bases left in between. Germline CDR1 reads MNHEY; CDR2 reads SVGEGT.

The V and J genes are TRBV6-1 and TRBJ2-1; perhaps TRBD2 as D (6 bases). CDR1 is MNHNS and CDR2 is SASEGT in the germline V gene. V was trimmed by 3 bases and J by 0 bases, leaving 15 bases between them. CDR3 length: 17 amino acids. The CDR3 sequence: CASSDFLAGSSYNEQFF. CDR3 in DNA: TGTGCCAGCAGTGATTTTCTTGCGGGGAGCTCCTACAATGAGCAGTTCTTC.

The chain links TRBV24-1 to TRBJ2-1, with D possibly called TRBD1 or TRBD2 (5 bases each). V lost 4 bases to trimming and J lost 2 bases, with 14 bases between them. There are 16 residues in the CDR3. CDR1 is KGHDR, CDR2 SFDVKD, per germline. CDR3 loop: CATSDPGTEPYNEQFF. The CDR3 bases are TGTGCCACCAGTGACCCCGGGACGGAGCCCTACAATGAGCAGTTCTTC.

The rearrangement links TRBV20-1 to TRBJ2-7; 13 bases agree with TRBD2. The germline gives CDR1 DFQATT, CDR2 SNEGSKA (reference sequence). CDR3 length: 16 amino acids. Germline trimming cut 0 bases from V and 5 bases from J; bases unmatched to any gene: 7. CDR3 residues: CSAREGTSGAPDEQYF. Here the CDR3 DNA reads TGCAGTGCTAGAGAAGGGACTAGCGGGGCCCCGGACGAGCAGTACTTC.

The chain combines TRBV30 with TRBJ2-2; D unresolved. The CDR3 length is 12 residues. Trimming stripped 7 bases from V and 2 bases from J, with 8 bases between. Germline V CDR1 and CDR2: GTSNPN, SVGIG (reference sequence). CDR3 nucleotides: TGTGCCTCGCAGTCAAACACCGGGGAGCTGTTTTTT. This codes for CASQSNTGELFF.

CDR3 nucleotide sequence: TGCAGTGCTAGCCGTCGGATGACTCCAGAGACCCAGTACTTC. Protein: CSASRRMTPETQYF. The rearrangement links TRBV20-1 to TRBJ2-5, with no clear D. The germline V and J ends were trimmed by 3 bases and 4 bases, with 15 bases remaining between them. In germline, CDR1 is DFQATT, CDR2 SNEGSKA (reference sequence). The CDR3 totals 14 residues.

The chain has TRBV21-1 and TRBJ2-5. TRBV21-1 is a pseudogene locus. This CDR3 has 15 residues. The CDR3 spells CASSKGPKHPETQYF. The CDR3 DNA reads as TGTGCCAGCAGCAAGGGTCCTAAGCACCCAGAGACCCAGTACTTC.

The CDR3 region is CASRPPGHGRGEQYF. The CDR3 DNA sequence: TGTGCCAGCAGACCCCCGGGACACGGACGTGGGGAGCAGTACTTC. This chain joins TRBV6-2 or TRBV6-3 and TRBJ2-7, with a tentative D call TRBD1 (6 bases). CDR1 and CDR2 (germline): MNHEY, SVGEGT. The CDR3 consists of 15 residues. V lost 6 bases and J 7 bases, leaving 22 bases between the germline ends.

The chain carries TRBV12-3 or TRBV12-4 and TRBJ2-1; no clear D. V shed 5 bases and J shed 6 bases, with 5 bases lying between them. This CDR3 is 11 amino acids long. CDR3 nucleotides: TGTGCCAGCAGTAATACCAATGAGCAGTTCTTC. This gives the protein CASSNTNEQFF.